The subject of this entry is one T cell receptor beta chain. Its antigen remains unidentified. TCRdb used MiXCR to reprocess the reads, holding one entry per CDR3 protein. The table records about 900,000 distinct CDR3 sequences, around 32% of them present only once. The CDR3 contains 18 residues. Trimming shortened V by 0 bases and J by 0 bases, and 18 bases separated the two germline ends. Germline CDR1 MGHRA, CDR2 YSYEKL. The data belong to a study of T cell repertoires in cytomegalovirus infection. Background on the study: Matching HLA type, along with CMV infection, was indicated by public TCR beta signatures.

Overall study results and limits: HLA-C-restricted CMV clonotypes gave the most frequent clonotype in two of eight donors.

The sequences come from cultured CD8+ T cells from PBMCs, collected from culture after CMV antigen stimulation. This clonotype was sampled from a human donor in good health (CMV status not recorded). Some clones in this sample may be carry-over from other donors' samples. The chain recombines TRBV4-1 with TRBJ2-7, with D possibly being TRBD2 (7 bases). CDR3 DNA sequence: TGCGCCAGCAGCCAAGAAGGGGGGGCGGGGACCTACTCCTACGAGCAGTACTTC. This encodes CASSQEGGAGTYSYEQYF.